Presented here are 25 T cell receptor beta chains from one specimen sequenced in a study of OX40 agonist ivuxolimab in advanced cancers. Sequenced by immunoSEQ multiplex PCR; TCRdb stores in-frame clones only, minus some. The sample holds roughly 66,000 clones, roughly nine tenths seen once. The sequencing here drew on CD4+ or CD8+ T cells sorted from blood, taken in a trial of the OX40 agonist ivuxolimab. These receptors were obtained from an adult with an advanced solid tumor such as melanoma, head and neck, liver or kidney cancer.

The chain uses TRBV19 and TRBJ1-5; 9 nucleotides agree with TRBD1. This CDR3 has 14 residues. Looked up from germline, CDR1 is LNHDA and CDR2 is SQIVND (reference sequence). Trimming cost V 7 bases and J 6 bases; bases outside gene matches: 7. CDR3 coding DNA: TGTGCCAGTACTCTCGGACAGGGGAGTCAGCCCCAGCATTTT. Translating gives CASTLGQGSQPQHF.

The chain carries TRBV7-2 and TRBJ2-5; perhaps D is TRBD1 or TRBD2 (5 bases each). The V gene's germline CDR1 is SGHTA and CDR2 FQGNSA. CDR3 size: 15 residues. V was pared by 0 bases and J by 3 bases, with 11 bases between. Here the CDR3 reads CASSLAPGREETQYF. CDR3 nucleotides: TGTGCCAGCAGCTTAGCACCGGGGCGGGAAGAGACCCAGTACTTC. Looking up the rest from reference TRBV7-2 and TRBJ2-5 gives the full variable domain: GAGVSQSPSNKVTEKGKDVELRCDPISGHTALYWYRQSLGQGLEFLIYFQGNSAPDKSGLPSDRFSAERTGGSVSTLTIQRTQQEDSAVYLCASSLAPGREETQYFGPGTRLLVL.

The V gene is TRBV27, the J gene TRBJ2-7; 13 nucleotides agree with TRBD2. CDR3 length equals 17 residues. V shed 4 bases, J shed 4 bases, and the junction held 10 bases outside the gene matches. Germline CDR1 reads MNHEY; CDR2 reads SMNVEV (reference sequence). The CDR3 region is CASSSTSGGTGEYEQYF. CDR3 in DNA: TGTGCCAGCAGTTCGACTAGCGGGGGGACCGGTGAGTACGAGCAGTACTTC.

The rearrangement links TRBV6-4 to TRBJ2-7; TRBD2 agrees at 8 bases. CDR1 is MRHNA, CDR2 SNTAGT, per germline. V lost 5 bases, J lost 0 bases, and 18 bases stayed unmatched. This CDR3 contains 19 residues. For the CDR3, the DNA is TGTGCCAGCAGTCACCCAAAGTCTGGCGGGGGGCACAGCTCCTACGAGCAGTACTTC. It is translated as CASSHPKSGGGHSSYEQYF.

The chain couples TRBV18 to TRBJ1-2, with 9 bases that match TRBD1. The CDR3 totals 16 residues. V gave up 4 bases and J gave up 4 bases; unmatched junction bases: 10. CDR1 is KGHSH and CDR2 is LQKENI in the germline V gene. CDR3 DNA: TGTGCCAGCTCACTAACCCCCCCGGGACAGGGCTATGGCTACACCTTC. It specifies CASSLTPPGQGYGYTF. Using reference TRBV18 and TRBJ1-2 for the parts outside the CDR3, the full variable domain is NAGVMQNPRHLVRRRGQEARLRCSPMKGHSHVYWYRQLPEEGLKFMVYLQKENIIDESGMPKERFSAEFPKEGPSILRIQQVVRGDSAAYFCASSLTPPGQGYGYTFGSGTRLTVV.

The genes are TRBV5-4 and TRBJ2-7, with 7 bases identical to TRBD1. V gave up 7 bases and J gave up 3 bases; unmatched junction bases: 7. This CDR3 contains 13 residues. The germline gives CDR1 SGHNT, CDR2 YYREEE (reference sequence). The DNA for the CDR3 is TGTGCCAGCTCTAGGGCAGGGGGCTACGAGCAGTACTTC. Protein sequence: CASSRAGGYEQYF.

The V gene is TRBV7-6, the J gene TRBJ1-1; no clear D gene. In germline, CDR1 is SGHVS, CDR2 FNYEAQ. This CDR3 comprises 12 residues. V shed 5 bases and J shed 0 bases, with 4 bases lying between them. CDR3 residues: CASSLMNTEAFF. CDR3 DNA: TGTGCCAGCAGCCTTATGAACACTGAAGCTTTCTTT.

The V gene is TRBV5-1, the J gene TRBJ1-2, with unresolved D. The CDR3 totals 14 residues. V gave up 4 bases and J gave up 4 bases, with 14 bases separating them. Germline values: CDR1 SGHRS, CDR2 YFSETQ. CDR3 sequence: CASSELDGGYGYTF. The CDR3 nucleotides are TGCGCCAGCAGCGAATTAGACGGTGGCTATGGCTACACCTTC.

The chain uses TRBV7-3 and TRBJ1-1, with D tentatively TRBD1 (6 bases). V dropped 5 bases and J dropped 4 bases, with 26 bases sitting between them. Germline V gene data show CDR1 as SGHTA and CDR2 as FQGTGA. The CDR3 is made up of 18 amino acids. The CDR3 sequence: CASSARSGGARGITEAFF. Here the CDR3 DNA reads TGTGCCAGCAGCGCCCGCTCCGGGGGGGCTCGAGGCATCACTGAAGCTTTCTTT. The complete variable domain, with remaining parts taken from reference TRBV7-3 and TRBJ1-1, reads GAGVSQTPSNKVTEKGKYVELRCDPISGHTALYWYRQSLGQGPEFLIYFQGTGAADDSGLPNDRFFAVRPEGSVSTLKIQRTERGDSAVYLCASSARSGGARGITEAFFGQGTRLTVV.

The V call is TRBV11-2, the J call TRBJ2-2; a weak D match, TRBD2 (5 bases). V was cut by 4 bases and J by 1 base, with 10 bases left in between. The CDR3 runs to 15 residues. Germline V gene sequence: CDR1 SGHAT, CDR2 FQNNGV. DNA of the CDR3: TGTGCCAGCAGCTCCCGGGGAAAGAACACCGGGGAGCTGTTTTTT. Translation gives CASSSRGKNTGELFF.

The chain recombines TRBV7-9 with TRBJ2-3, with 9 nucleotides matching TRBD1. The germline V gene encodes CDR1 SEHNR and CDR2 FQNEAQ (reference sequence). V was clipped by 7 bases and J by 4 bases; unmatched bases: 9. The CDR3 contains 15 residues. The CDR3 spells CASTMNRGLADTQYF. As DNA, the CDR3 is TGTGCCAGCACCATGAACAGGGGGCTCGCAGATACGCAGTATTTT.

The CDR3, as DNA: TGTGCCAGTAGTATAGACAGGGCCACCGGGGAGCTGTTTTTT. Encoded protein: CASSIDRATGELFF. V and J are TRBV19 and TRBJ2-2; D perhaps matches TRBD1 (5 bases). V gave up 0 bases and J gave up 4 bases, with 6 bases separating them. This CDR3 has 14 amino acids. From germline, CDR1 is LNHDA and CDR2 SQIVND (reference sequence).

J is TRBJ1-1 and V is TRBV30; tentative D call: TRBD1 (5 bases). CDR3 length: 13 amino acids. Per germline, CDR1 GTSNPN and CDR2 SVGIG (reference sequence). V dropped 0 bases and J dropped 3 bases, with 8 bases sitting between them. This CDR3 is CAWSVQGDTEAFF. The CDR3 region has the DNA TGTGCCTGGAGTGTCCAGGGCGACACTGAAGCTTTCTTT. The whole variable domain, remainder taken from reference TRBV30 and TRBJ1-1, is SQTIHQWPATLVQPVGSPLSLECTVEGTSNPNLYWYRQAAGRGLQLLFYSVGIGQISSEVPQNLSASRPQDRQFILSSKKLLLSDSGFYLCAWSVQGDTEAFFGQGTRLTVV.

The chain recombines TRBV28 with TRBJ2-7; 8 nucleotides match TRBD1. The ends lost 11 bases at V and 5 bases at J; junction bases unmatched: 8. Germline CDR1 is MDHEN and CDR2 is SYDVKM. The CDR3 length is 12 residues. The CDR3 loop is CAAGGRGDEQYF. The CDR3, as DNA: TGTGCCGCAGGGGGCAGGGGAGACGAGCAGTACTTC.

The rearrangement joins TRBV7-9 to TRBJ1-1; D might be TRBD1 (5 bases). V was cut by 2 bases and J by 0 bases, with 7 bases left in between. CDR3 length equals 14 residues. Germline V gene data show CDR1 as SEHNR and CDR2 as FQNEAQ (reference sequence). CDR3 coding DNA: TGTGCCAGCAGCTTACAGGGACTGAACACTGAAGCTTTCTTT. Translation: CASSLQGLNTEAFF. Together with reference TRBV7-9 and TRBJ1-1, the CDR3 gives the full variable domain: DTGVSQNPRHKITKRGQNVTFRCDPISEHNRLYWYRQTLGQGPEFLTYFQNEAQLEKSRLLSDRFSAERPKGSFSTLEIQRTEQGDSAMYLCASSLQGLNTEAFFGQGTRLTVV.

The chain carries TRBV15 and TRBJ2-5; D is possibly TRBD1 or TRBD2 (5 bases each). With the DNA end fitting TRBJ2-7 better, the J assignment may be wrong. The CDR3 is made up of 16 amino acids. The germline gives CDR1 LNHNV, CDR2 YYDKDF (reference sequence). Here the CDR3 DNA reads TGTGCCACCAGCTCCGACGCGGGCTGGGACCCCTACGAGCAGTACTTC. Protein: CATSSDAGWDPYEQYF.

The chain has TRBV19 and TRBJ2-3, with TRBD1 identical over 7 bases. The CDR3 consists of 14 residues. Germline V gives CDR1 LNHDA, CDR2 SQIVND (reference sequence). With V trimmed by 6 bases and J by 2 bases, 5 bases remained unmatched. The CDR3 nucleotides are TGTGCCAGTAGATGGGACAGAAACACAGATACGCAGTATTTT. This encodes CASRWDRNTDTQYF.

The V and J genes are TRBV13 and TRBJ1-4; D not resolved. Germline V gene lookup returns CDR1 PRHDT and CDR2 FYEKMQ (reference sequence). This CDR3 region has 14 residues. V dropped 4 bases and J dropped 5 bases, with 11 bases sitting between them. The CDR3 loop reads CASSSSAGNEKLFF. As DNA, the CDR3 is TGTGCCAGCAGCTCGTCCGCTGGCAATGAAAAACTGTTTTTT.

V and J are TRBV12-5 and TRBJ1-1, with 9 nucleotides matching TRBD1. Germline assignment: CDR1 LGHNT and CDR2 FRNRAP. The CDR3 is made up of 14 amino acids. With V trimmed by 5 bases and J by 6 bases, 7 bases remained unmatched. The CDR3 reads CASGLTGGRAEAFF. For the CDR3, the DNA is TGTGCTAGTGGTCTAACAGGGGGCAGGGCTGAAGCTTTCTTT.

V usage is TRBV16 and J usage is TRBJ2-7; the match to TRBD1 covers 10 bases. V was pared by 4 bases and J by 3 bases, with 12 bases of the junction left unmatched. The germline V gene has CDR1 KGHSY and CDR2 FQNENV. CDR3 size: 17 residues. DNA for the CDR3: TGTGCCAGCAGCCCTAGTCCGCGGACAGGGGGTTTCTACGAGCAGTACTTC. Translating it yields CASSPSPRTGGFYEQYF.

This chain links TRBV10-3 with TRBJ2-1; 12 positions match TRBD2. CDR1 is ENHRY and CDR2 is SYGVKD in the germline V gene. There are 17 residues in the CDR3. V shed 10 bases, J shed 8 bases, and the junction held 18 bases outside the gene matches. CDR3 sequence (DNA): TGTGCCACAGTGAAGCTAGCGGGGGGGCGAGGAGGCGATGAGCAGTTCTTC. Translated, it gives CATVKLAGGRGGDEQFF.

The CDR3 loop is CASSSRDRGFYGYTF. CDR3 nucleotide sequence: TGTGCCAGCAGTTCTCGGGACAGGGGGTTTTATGGCTACACCTTC. The rearrangement joins TRBV6-5 to TRBJ1-2; 11 positions match TRBD1. CDR1 MNHEY and CDR2 SVGAGI come from the germline V gene. The trim removed 4 bases at V and 5 bases at J, leaving 6 bases unmatched. The CDR3 covers 15 residues.

The chain couples TRBV30 to TRBJ2-1; TRBD1 matches at 10 bases. Germline CDR1 reads GTSNPN; CDR2 reads SVGIG (reference sequence). The CDR3 covers 16 residues. The ends lost 3 bases at V and 9 bases at J; junction bases unmatched: 14. The CDR3 DNA is TGTGCCTGGAGCACCGGGACAGGGGTTGCGGGTGGTGAGCAGTTCTTC. Protein: CAWSTGTGVAGGEQFF.

The chain has TRBV5-1 and TRBJ2-7; TRBD1 agrees at 9 bases. J was trimmed by 0 bases and V by 4 bases; bases with no gene match: 5. The CDR3 loop spans 15 amino acids. Germline CDR1 is SGHRS and CDR2 is YFSETQ. The CDR3 DNA reads as TGCGCCAGCAGCAACCCGACAGGGGGCTCCTACGAGCAGTACTTC. Translating it yields CASSNPTGGSYEQYF. Combining the CDR3 with reference TRBV5-1 and TRBJ2-7 gives the whole variable domain KAGVTQTPRYLIKTRGQQVTLSCSPISGHRSVSWYQQTPGQGLQFLFEYFSETQRNKGNFPGRFSGRQFSNSRSEMNVSTLELGDSALYLCASSNPTGGSYEQYFGPGTRLTVT.

V gene TRBV7-2 combines with J gene TRBJ2-7; TRBD2 is a possible D gene (5 bases). With 2 bases removed from V and 3 bases from J, the gap between germline ends came to 8 bases. The CDR3 runs to 13 residues. Germline V gene lookup returns CDR1 SGHTA and CDR2 FQGNSA. This CDR3 is CASSLPGLYEQYF. The CDR3 DNA reads TGTGCCAGCAGCTTACCAGGACTCTACGAGCAGTACTTC. The full variable domain, with the rest looked up from reference TRBV7-2 and TRBJ2-7, is GAGVSQSPSNKVTEKGKDVELRCDPISGHTALYWYRQSLGQGLEFLIYFQGNSAPDKSGLPSDRFSAERTGGSVSTLTIQRTQQEDSAVYLCASSLPGLYEQYFGPGTRLTVT.